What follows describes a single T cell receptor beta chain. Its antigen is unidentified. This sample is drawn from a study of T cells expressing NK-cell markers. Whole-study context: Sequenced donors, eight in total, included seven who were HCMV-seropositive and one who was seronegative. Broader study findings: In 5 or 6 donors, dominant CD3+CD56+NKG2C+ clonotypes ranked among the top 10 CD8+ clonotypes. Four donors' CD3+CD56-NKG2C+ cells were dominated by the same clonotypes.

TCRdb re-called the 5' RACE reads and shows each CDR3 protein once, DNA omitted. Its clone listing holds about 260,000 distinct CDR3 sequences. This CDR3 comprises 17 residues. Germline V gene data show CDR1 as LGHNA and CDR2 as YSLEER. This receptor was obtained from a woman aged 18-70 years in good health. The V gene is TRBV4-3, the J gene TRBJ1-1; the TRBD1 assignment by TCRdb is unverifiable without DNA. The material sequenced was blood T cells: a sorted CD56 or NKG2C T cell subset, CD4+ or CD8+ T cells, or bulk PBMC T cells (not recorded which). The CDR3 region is CASSQGIIQQGGTEAFF.